This TCR beta chain was sequenced for a study of control samples from healthy donors and cancer patients. Method: immunoSEQ multiplex PCR; TCRdb's copy keeps in-frame clones and lacks some. The repertoire holds around 100,000 clones, with approximately 84% as singletons. The receptor was isolated from a woman in her fifties or sixties in good health. Sample: blood.

The CDR3 is CASSKGAGMLTQYF. The CDR3 DNA sequence: TGTGCCAGCAGCAAGGGAGCGGGAATGCTTACGCAGTATTTT. V is TRBV6-5 and J is TRBJ2-3; 7 bases map to TRBD2. Germline CDR1 is MNHEY and CDR2 is SVGAGI. The CDR3 is made up of 14 amino acids. Trimming at V came to 6 bases and at J to 8 bases, leaving 11 bases not matched to a gene.